These 31 T cell receptor beta chains were all obtained from the same sample, sequenced in a study of cytomegalovirus exposure and HLA in healthy donors. Primers: 60 Vbeta forward and 13 Jbeta reverse. Sequencing used immunoSEQ multiplex PCR; TCRdb keeps in-frame clones, though not all of them. The sample lists some 150,000 clones, around 72% seen once, with over 13% in the top ten. Sequenced input: PBMCs. The receptors derive from a human donor in good health.

V is TRBV19 and J is TRBJ1-5; a weak D match, TRBD1 (5 bases). Germline values: CDR1 LNHDA, CDR2 SQIVND (reference sequence). The CDR3 loop spans 19 amino acids. V lost 5 bases to trimming and J lost 4 bases, with 27 bases between them. The CDR3 protein is CASSAPILGLGVRNQPQHF. In DNA form, the CDR3 reads TGTGCCAGTAGTGCCCCCATTTTAGGGTTAGGGGTTAGGAATCAGCCCCAGCATTTT.

The chain recombines TRBV5-6 with TRBJ2-7, with D maybe TRBD2 (5 bases). CDR1 and CDR2 (germline): SGHDT, YYEEEE. With 4 bases removed from V and 3 bases from J, the gap between germline ends came to 11 bases. The CDR3 loop spans 13 amino acids. The CDR3 sequence is CASSPAGRYEQYF. The CDR3 DNA reads as TGTGCCAGCAGCCCGGCGGGTCGCTACGAGCAGTACTTC.

The chain joins TRBV7-9 to TRBJ1-5; possible D gene TRBD1, 5 bases. Deletions cut 8 bases from V and 7 bases from J, with 15 bases between. CDR1 is SEHNR, CDR2 FQNEAQ, per germline (reference sequence). This CDR3 has 13 residues. The DNA for the CDR3 is TGTGCCAGCGAAAGGGGAAAAGGCCAGCCCCAGCATTTT. As protein: CASERGKGQPQHF.

This clone was counted a few times. This rearrangement joins TRBV7-6 to TRBJ2-1; TRBD1 matches 7 bases. The CDR3 loop spans 17 amino acids. Germline trimming cut 2 bases from V and 6 bases from J; bases unmatched to any gene: 13. Looked up from germline, CDR1 is SGHVS and CDR2 is FNYEAQ. CDR3 sequence: CASSLRGGDSLSNEQFF. CDR3 bases: TGTGCCAGCAGCTTAAGGGGTGGGGACAGCCTGAGCAATGAGCAGTTCTTC.

The gene calls are TRBV28 and TRBJ1-2, with TRBD1 matching over 9 bases. The trim removed 5 bases at V and 8 bases at J, leaving 9 bases unmatched. The CDR3 totals 14 residues. Per germline, CDR1 MDHEN and CDR2 SYDVKM. The CDR3 DNA reads TGTGCCAGCAGTCCAATCACAGGGGGCGGCGGCTACACCTTC. It codes for CASSPITGGGGYTF.

This clone is categorized as medium-sized. The chain has TRBV6-1 and TRBJ1-5; D remains ambiguous. The CDR3 is made up of 14 amino acids. CDR1 and CDR2 from the germline V gene are MNHNS and SASEGT. V was shortened by 1 base and J by 6 bases, with 10 bases between the two germline ends. CDR3 residues: CASSEEVGAQPQHF. For the CDR3, the DNA is TGTGCCAGCAGTGAAGAAGTGGGAGCTCAGCCCCAGCATTTT.

As regards this clone: Germline is not matched at one junction end, which may reflect a read error. The chain carries TRBV7-7 and TRBJ2-5; a possible D gene is TRBD1 (5 bases). Per the germline V gene, CDR1 is SSHAT and CDR2 is FNYEAQ (reference sequence). The length of the CDR3 is 13 residues. The CDR3 loop reads CASSQDNQETQYF. For the CDR3, the DNA is TGTGCTAGCAGCCAGGACAACCAAGAGACCCAGTACTTC.

This clone showed up just once. V gene TRBV18 combines with J gene TRBJ2-2; TRBD1 matches 7 bases. The CDR3 runs 15 residues. V was pared by 8 bases and J by 3 bases, with 9 bases of the junction left unmatched. Germline V gene sequence: CDR1 KGHSH, CDR2 LQKENI. The CDR3 loop is CASPNGQDYTGELFF. The CDR3 DNA reads TGTGCCAGCCCAAACGGACAGGACTACACCGGGGAGCTGTTTTTT.

V is TRBV10-3 and J is TRBJ2-7; possibly TRBD1 for D (6 bases). V was pared by 4 bases and J by 2 bases, with 15 bases between. The CDR3 sequence is 15 residues long. CDR1 and CDR2 from the germline V gene are ENHRY and SYGVKD. CDR3: CAISGGTTEAYEQYF. The CDR3 DNA is TGTGCCATCAGTGGGGGGACAACCGAGGCCTACGAGCAGTACTTC.

The gene calls are TRBV7-2 and TRBJ1-1; D may be TRBD1 (5 bases). Germline V CDR1 and CDR2: SGHTA, FQGNSA. V lost 3 bases, J lost 5 bases, and 13 bases lay in between. The CDR3 loop spans 14 amino acids. CDR3 in amino acids: CASSFWGGGTEAFF. The DNA of the CDR3 is TGTGCCAGCAGCTTCTGGGGCGGGGGAACTGAAGCTTTCTTT.

The genes are TRBV11-3 and TRBJ1-1; 7 bases agree with TRBD1. The CDR3 is made up of 13 amino acids. The germline CDR1 and CDR2 sequences are SGHNT and YENEEA. The V gene end was trimmed by 5 bases and the J gene end by 1 base; junction bases not matched to a gene: 1. CDR3 region: CASSRQGNTEAFF. The CDR3 DNA reads TGTGCCAGCAGCAGACAGGGGAACACTGAAGCTTTCTTT.

This sequence joins TRBV7-9 and TRBJ1-1; D possibly corresponds to TRBD1 (5 bases). The CDR3 is 14 amino acids. Trimming removed 1 base from V and 4 bases from J, with 10 bases in between. The germline V gene encodes CDR1 SEHNR and CDR2 FQNEAQ (reference sequence). The CDR3 reads CASSLEQGGTEAFF. The CDR3 DNA reads as TGTGCCAGCAGCTTAGAGCAGGGTGGCACTGAAGCTTTCTTT.

V gene TRBV6-1 combines with J gene TRBJ2-7, with 11 bases that match TRBD2. Germline lookup yields CDR1 MNHNS and CDR2 SASEGT. The junction had 4 bases not matched to a gene; V was cut back by 6 bases and J by 3 bases. This CDR3 contains 14 residues. The CDR3 reads CASRLTSGSYEQYF. CDR3 DNA sequence: TGTGCCAGCAGACTCACTAGCGGGAGCTACGAGCAGTACTTC.

The chain carries TRBV13 and TRBJ1-2; D ambiguous. The V end lost 4 bases, the J end lost 4 bases, and 19 bases lay between the germline ends. The CDR3 contains 16 residues. Germline loops: CDR1 PRHDT, CDR2 FYEKMQ (reference sequence). The DNA for the CDR3 is TGTGCCAGCAGCTCGGGAGGAATGGCAGGAACCTATGGCTACACCTTC. Encoded protein: CASSSGGMAGTYGYTF.

The chain uses TRBV30 and TRBJ2-7; perhaps TRBD2 as D (6 bases). The germline CDR1 and CDR2 sequences are GTSNPN and SVGIG (reference sequence). V was pared by 1 base and J by 6 bases, with 19 bases between. The CDR3 sequence is 15 residues long. The DNA for the CDR3 is TGTGCCTGGAGTGATCGGGGGAAGGACCCCCCCGAGCAGTACTTC. Amino acid sequence: CAWSDRGKDPPEQYF.

V usage is TRBV6-7 and J usage is TRBJ2-2; weak D call: TRBD2 (5 bases). TRBV6-7 is an ORF for which the function is uncertain. V lost 8 bases to trimming and J lost 8 bases, with 9 bases between them. The CDR3 totals 11 residues. The CDR3: CASLPGGELFF. CDR3 nucleotides: TGTGCCAGCCTCCCGGGGGGGGAGCTGTTTTTT.

The chain carries TRBV14 and TRBJ1-2, with 8 bases fitting TRBD1. V trimming: 2 bases; J trimming: 4 bases; junction bases outside the gene matches: 6. The CDR3 spans 15 residues. Germline V gene data show CDR1 as SGHDN and CDR2 as FVKESK. The DNA for the CDR3 is TGTGCCAGCAGCCAATTGGGGACAGGCCTCTATGGCTACACCTTC. Translation: CASSQLGTGLYGYTF.

This chain links TRBV21-1 with TRBJ2-3; the table's TRBD2 call for D was not verified on the DNA. TRBV21-1 is noted as a pseudogene. The CDR3 extends over 16 amino acids. CDR3 residues: CASRGTSGSRTDTQYF. CDR3 bases: TGTGCCAGCAGGGGGACTAGCGGGAGTAGGACAGATACGCAGTATTTT.

This chain connects TRBV5-1 to TRBJ2-1; 7 bases line up with TRBD1. CDR1 is SGHRS, CDR2 YFSETQ, per germline. The J segment lost 8 bases and the V segment lost 3 bases, leaving 5 bases of the junction unmatched. The CDR3 is 13 amino acids. The CDR3 sequence: CASSSKGADEQFF. CDR3 DNA sequence: TGCGCCAGCAGCTCGAAGGGGGCGGATGAGCAGTTCTTC. The whole variable domain, filled in from reference TRBV5-1 and TRBJ2-1, reads KAGVTQTPRYLIKTRGQQVTLSCSPISGHRSVSWYQQTPGQGLQFLFEYFSETQRNKGNFPGRFSGRQFSNSRSEMNVSTLELGDSALYLCASSSKGADEQFFGPGTRLTVL.

This chain joins TRBV9 and TRBJ2-3; D may be TRBD1 (6 bases). This CDR3 contains 15 residues. Looked up from germline, CDR1 is SGDLS and CDR2 is YYNGEE. Trimming removed 0 bases from V and 0 bases from J, with 8 bases in between. CDR3 bases: TGTGCCAGCAGCGTAGGGGGGCTTAGCACAGATACGCAGTATTTT. It is translated as CASSVGGLSTDTQYF.

This sequence joins TRBV7-9 and TRBJ2-7; D is unresolved. The CDR3 spans 14 residues. The germline V and J ends were trimmed by 2 bases and 4 bases, with 12 bases remaining between them. Germline CDR1 reads SEHNR; CDR2 reads FQNEAQ (reference sequence). CDR3 coding DNA: TGTGCCAGCAGCTTATCCGTCAGAAGATACGAGCAGTACTTC. It encodes CASSLSVRRYEQYF. The full variable domain, rest sourced from reference TRBV7-9 and TRBJ2-7, is DTGVSQNPRHKITKRGQNVTFRCDPISEHNRLYWYRQTLGQGPEFLTYFQNEAQLEKSRLLSDRFSAERPKGSFSTLEIQRTEQGDSAMYLCASSLSVRRYEQYFGPGTRLTVT.

The J gene is TRBJ1-6, the V gene TRBV21-1; the table's D call TRBD1 went unverified against the DNA. TRBV21-1 is termed a pseudogene. This CDR3 is 15 amino acids long. CDR3 sequence reads: CASSKGRGNYSPLHF. The CDR3 nucleotides are TGTGCCAGCAGCAAAGGCAGGGGGAATTATTCACCCCTCCACTTT.

The rearrangement joins TRBV6-1 to TRBJ2-3; no definite D call. In germline, CDR1 is MNHNS, CDR2 SASEGT. This CDR3 comprises 14 residues. V lost 1 base, J lost 0 bases, and 5 bases lay in between. In DNA, the CDR3 is TGTGCCAGCAGTGAAGGCGTCAGCACAGATACGCAGTATTTT. This encodes CASSEGVSTDTQYF.

The rearrangement links TRBV7-2 to TRBJ2-6, with a possible D match to TRBD1 (6 bases). The CDR3 runs 15 residues. Germline-derived CDR1 and CDR2 are SGHTA and FQGNSA. Trimming pared 5 bases from V and 3 bases from J, leaving 11 bases between. The CDR3 coding sequence is TGTGCCAGCAGCCTCTCAGGGGATGGGGCCAACGTCCTGACTTTC. It translates to CASSLSGDGANVLTF.

This clone showed up just a few times. The chain is built from TRBV9 and TRBJ2-3; 8 bases are a match to TRBD2. Germline CDR1 and CDR2: SGDLS and YYNGEE. The CDR3 runs to 16 residues. The trim removed 4 bases at V and 2 bases at J, leaving 9 bases unmatched. CDR3: CASSPSAGGPTDTQYF. The CDR3 nucleotides are TGTGCCAGCAGCCCAAGTGCGGGGGGCCCCACAGATACGCAGTATTTT.

CDR3 residues: CASSLVRGPDTQYF. The CDR3 bases are TGTGCCAGCAGCTTAGTGAGGGGGCCGGATACGCAGTATTTT. The chain carries TRBV11-2 and TRBJ2-3; 7 positions agree with TRBD1. The CDR3 has 14 amino acids. The V segment lost 1 base and the J segment 6 bases; nucleotides outside the gene matches: 4. Germline CDR1 and CDR2: SGHAT and FQNNGV.

The V and J genes are TRBV2 and TRBJ2-7; TRBD2 is a possible D gene (7 bases). The CDR3 length is 14 residues. CDR1 and CDR2 from the germline V gene are SNHLY and FYNNEI. Trimming shortened V by 4 bases and J by 12 bases, and 22 bases separated the two germline ends. The CDR3 spells CASSGRGPGGSLYF. The CDR3 nucleotides are TGTGCCAGCAGTGGCCGGGGTCCGGGGGGCTCTCTGTACTTC.

The chain recombines TRBV2 with TRBJ1-2; D unresolved. The germline V gene encodes CDR1 SNHLY and CDR2 FYNNEI. Trimming left V 5 bases short and J 0 bases short, with 13 bases between. The CDR3 runs to 15 residues. CDR3 sequence (DNA): TGTGCCAGCAGTTTTAGACTGGGAGCTAACTATGGCTACACCTTC. It is translated as CASSFRLGANYGYTF.

The table lists this clone with a count of one. V is TRBV7-9 and J is TRBJ1-6, with TRBD1 matching over 8 bases. Trimming at V came to 4 bases and at J to 11 bases, leaving 7 bases not matched to a gene. Germline V lookup: CDR1 SEHNR, CDR2 FQNEAQ (reference sequence). This CDR3 comprises 14 residues. For the CDR3, the DNA is TGTGCCAGCAGCTCCACAGGGGGTAGGCCACCCCTCCACTTT. Protein sequence: CASSSTGGRPPLHF. Drawing the rest from reference TRBV7-9 and TRBJ1-6, the complete variable domain is DTGVSQNPRHKITKRGQNVTFRCDPISEHNRLYWYRQTLGQGPEFLTYFQNEAQLEKSRLLSDRFSAERPKGSFSTLEIQRTEQGDSAMYLCASSSTGGRPPLHFGNGTRLTVT.

The V and J genes are TRBV15 and TRBJ1-3; 9 positions agree with TRBD1. The CDR3 loop spans 15 amino acids. Trimming cost V 5 bases and J 3 bases; bases outside gene matches: 5. CDR1 is LNHNV, CDR2 YYDKDF, per germline (reference sequence). The CDR3 sequence: CATSSDRGSGNTIYF. CDR3 DNA sequence: TGTGCCACCAGCTCGGACAGGGGTAGTGGAAACACCATATATTTT.

The J gene is TRBJ2-5, the V gene TRBV7-2; TRBD2 is a possible D gene (6 bases). This CDR3 is 14 amino acids long. The ends were cut back, 3 bases at V and 3 bases at J, with 11 bases in the middle. Per germline, CDR1 SGHTA and CDR2 FQGNSA. CDR3 bases: TGTGCCAGCAGCTTGCCTCGACTAGAAGAGACCCAGTACTTC. This translates into CASSLPRLEETQYF.